The next 10 T cell receptor beta chains were all read from a single sample in a study of CD8 T cells in ankylosing spondylitis. TCRdb reprocessed the 5' RACE reads with MiXCR, giving one entry per CDR3 protein. The table records about 360,000 distinct CDR3 sequences, more than 20% of them present only once. Sequenced material: blood, either unsorted or a sorted T cell fraction (not recorded which). All receptors derive from a male donor with ankylosing spondylitis or in good health (not recorded which).

This clonotype was detected only a few times. J is TRBJ2-7 and V is TRBV28; perhaps TRBD1 as D (6 bases). Trimming shortened V by 3 bases and J by 2 bases, and 14 bases separated the two germline ends. There are 15 residues in the CDR3. The V gene's germline CDR1 is MDHEN and CDR2 SYDVKM. CDR3 protein: CASSFVDDRPYEQYF. Written as DNA, the CDR3 is TGTGCCAGCAGTTTCGTTGACGACAGGCCCTACGAGCAGTACTTC.

The genes are TRBV12-3 or TRBV12-4 and TRBJ1-2; D remains unclear. The CDR3 is 13 amino acids. V was cut by 3 bases and J by 6 bases, with 11 bases left in between. CDR3 in amino acids: CASSFPNRNGYTF. CDR3 nucleotide sequence: TGTGCCAGCAGTTTTCCGAACCGGAATGGCTACACCTTC.

CDR3 DNA: TGCAGCGTTGAATACGGGTCCTCCTACAATGAGCAGTTCTTC. Amino acid sequence: CSVEYGSSYNEQFF. The chain links TRBV29-1 to TRBJ2-1; no reliable D call. The CDR3 runs to 14 residues. V was trimmed by 2 bases and J by 0 bases, leaving 8 bases between them. The germline gives CDR1 SQVTM, CDR2 ANQGSEA.

This clonotype was observed a handful of times. The V gene is TRBV4-1, the J gene TRBJ2-7, with D unresolved. The CDR3 has 15 residues. V was cut by 0 bases and J by 5 bases, with 14 bases left in between. The germline V gene has CDR1 MGHRA and CDR2 YSYEKL. The CDR3 nucleotides are TGCGCCAGCAGCCAAGACTTGTTTCCCGGTGACGAGCAGTACTTC. This encodes CASSQDLFPGDEQYF.

This clonotype was seen more than once but under ten times. The chain is built from TRBV12-3 or TRBV12-4 and TRBJ2-3, with D perhaps TRBD1 or TRBD2 (5 bases each). V was cut by 3 bases and J by 0 bases, with 16 bases left in between. The CDR3 sequence is 17 residues long. CDR3 amino acids: CASSFLVRGFSTDTQYF. CDR3 in DNA: TGTGCCAGCAGTTTTTTGGTACGGGGCTTTAGCACAGATACGCAGTATTTT.

This clonotype was recorded at least ten times. This chain connects TRBV7-9 to TRBJ2-1, with D possibly TRBD1 on 6 matching bases. V lost 11 bases and J 5 bases, leaving 13 bases between the germline ends. Germline CDR1 SEHNR, CDR2 FQNEAQ (reference sequence). The CDR3 totals 12 residues. CDR3 in DNA: TGTGCCGGTAGGGGGAACAACAATGAGCAGTTCTTC. Translation gives CAGRGNNNEQFF.

This clonotype appeared a few times. The gene calls are TRBV7-9 and TRBJ2-2; D ambiguous. There are 10 residues in the CDR3. V shed 7 bases and J shed 6 bases, with 3 bases lying between them. Germline lookup yields CDR1 SEHNR and CDR2 FQNEAQ (reference sequence). This CDR3 reads CASNPGELFF. For the CDR3, the DNA is TGTGCCAGCAACCCCGGGGAGCTGTTTTTT.

The V and J genes are TRBV18 and TRBJ2-2; D uncertain. This CDR3 spans 14 amino acids. Germline-derived CDR1 and CDR2 are KGHSH and LQKENI. V was shortened by 9 bases and J by 0 bases, with 11 bases between the two germline ends. The CDR3 nucleotides read TGTGCCAGTTTATCTAACGCGAACACCGGGGAGCTGTTTTTT. Amino acids: CASLSNANTGELFF.

This clonotype was seen only a few times. The rearrangement uses TRBV18 and TRBJ2-3; D remains unclear. This CDR3 is built from 14 residues. V was clipped by 0 bases and J by 1 base, with 5 bases between them. Germline loops: CDR1 KGHSH, CDR2 LQKENI. For the CDR3, the DNA is TGTGCCAGCTCACCACCGTGGGGCACAGATACGCAGTATTTT. Its protein is CASSPPWGTDTQYF.

The gene calls are TRBV10-3 and TRBJ2-5; 7 bases align to TRBD1. The germline V gene has CDR1 ENHRY and CDR2 SYGVKD. Trimming cost V 4 bases and J 5 bases; bases outside gene matches: 10. This CDR3 is built from 15 residues. The CDR3 DNA reads as TGTGCCATCAGTGGAGCTGGTCAGGGGGATGAGACCCAGTACTTC. The encoded protein is CAISGAGQGDETQYF.